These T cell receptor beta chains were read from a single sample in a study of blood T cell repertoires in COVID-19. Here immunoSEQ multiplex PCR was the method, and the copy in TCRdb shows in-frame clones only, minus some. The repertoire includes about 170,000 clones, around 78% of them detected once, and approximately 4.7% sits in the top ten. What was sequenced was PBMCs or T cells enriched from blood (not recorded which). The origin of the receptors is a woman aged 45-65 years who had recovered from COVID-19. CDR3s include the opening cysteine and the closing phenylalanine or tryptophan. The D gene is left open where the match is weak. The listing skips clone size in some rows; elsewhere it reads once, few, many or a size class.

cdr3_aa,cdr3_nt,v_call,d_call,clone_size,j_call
CASSYSGASTDTQYF,TGTGCCAGCAGTTACTCAGGGGCGAGCACAGATACGCAGTATTTT,TRBV6-5,.,.,TRBJ2-3
CASRMQGENTEAFF,TGTGCCAGTAGAATGCAGGGCGAGAACACTGAAGCTTTCTTT,TRBV19,.,.,TRBJ1-1
CASSPRLAGNTNTGELFF,TGTGCCAGCAGCCCCCGTCTAGCGGGGAATACGAACACCGGGGAGCTGTTTTTT,TRBV11-2,TRBD2,.,TRBJ2-2
CASSLDGAGQNYGYTF,TGTGCCAGCAGCTTGGACGGGGCGGGACAGAACTATGGCTACACCTTC,TRBV5-5,TRBD1,.,TRBJ1-2
CASSLSTGGQPQHF,TGTGCCAGCAGTTTATCTACAGGGGGGCAGCCCCAGCATTTT,TRBV27,TRBD1,.,TRBJ1-5
CAGSQTDSSNQPQHF,TGTGCCGGAAGTCAGACAGACTCTAGCAATCAGCCCCAGCATTTT,TRBV6-5,.,.,TRBJ1-5
CASSTTTTRGEKLFF,TGTGCCAGCAGCACCACGACCACCAGGGGTGAAAAACTGTTTTTT,TRBV13,.,.,TRBJ1-4
CASSSGGQGSHSPLHF,TGTGCCAGCAGCTCTGGGGGACAGGGGAGTCATTCACCCCTCCACTTT,TRBV7-2,TRBD1,.,TRBJ1-6
CASSPKTGPTGELFF,TGCGCCAGCAGCCCCAAGACAGGCCCCACCGGGGAGCTGTTTTTT,TRBV5-1,.,.,TRBJ2-2
CASSVGQYYGYTF,TGTGCCAGCAGTGTCGGACAGTATTATGGCTACACCTTC,TRBV12-3/TRBV12-4,.,many,TRBJ1-2
CASSYREQGYGYTF,TGTGCCAGCAGTTACCGGGAGCAAGGCTATGGCTACACCTTC,TRBV6-5,.,.,TRBJ1-2
CASSLGTARETQYF,TGTGCCAGCAGCTTAGGTACCGCGCGAGAGACCCAGTACTTC,TRBV7-6,.,.,TRBJ2-5
CASSLDRGAEAFF,TGTGCCAGCAGCCTGGACAGGGGAGCTGAAGCTTTCTTT,TRBV7-9,TRBD1,.,TRBJ1-1
CASSPPLYSEAFF,TGTGCCAGCAGTCCCCCTTTGTACAGTGAAGCTTTCTTT,TRBV12-3/TRBV12-4,.,.,TRBJ1-1
CASSINRGVCVSLADTQYF,TGTGCCAGCAGCATAAACAGGGGGGTCTGCGTCTCGTTGGCAGATACGCAGTATTTT,TRBV21-1,.,.,TRBJ2-3
CASSTLTVNTEAFF,TGTGCCAGCAGCACCTTGACAGTGAACACTGAAGCTTTCTTT,TRBV21-1,.,.,TRBJ1-1
CASSPGQGTGGNTIYF,TGTGCCAGCAGCCCGGGACAGGGTACGGGTGGAAACACCATATATTTT,TRBV3-1/TRBV3-2,TRBD1,.,TRBJ1-3
CASSQATGSFMNTEAFF,TGTGCCAGCAGCCAGGCGACAGGGTCCTTCATGAACACTGAAGCTTTCTTT,TRBV3-1/TRBV3-2,TRBD1,.,TRBJ1-1
CASSSARAGGGGDEQFF,TGTGCCAGCAGCTCCGCCCGAGCGGGAGGGGGAGGGGATGAGCAGTTCTTC,TRBV13,TRBD2,.,TRBJ2-1
CASSLDRVEETQYF,TGTGCCAGCAGCTTGGACAGGGTAGAAGAGACCCAGTACTTC,TRBV5-6,.,once,TRBJ2-5
CASSQAAAGGRREKLFF,TGCGCCAGCAGCCAAGCCGCCGCGGGGGGGCGCAGAGAAAAACTGTTTTTT,TRBV4-1,.,.,TRBJ1-4
CASKSARESLEAFF,TGTGCCAGCAAGTCGGCCAGGGAAAGCCTTGAAGCTTTCTTT,TRBV27,.,.,TRBJ1-1
CASSEGGTYYGYTF,TGTGCCAGCAGTGAAGGGGGCACATACTATGGCTACACCTTC,TRBV6-1,.,.,TRBJ1-2
CASDDNRGLVTEAFF,TGTGCCAGCGATGACAACAGGGGGCTGGTGACTGAAGCTTTCTTT,TRBV3-1/TRBV3-2,TRBD1,.,TRBJ1-1
CASSPPGHKNIQYF,TGCGCCAGCAGCCCCCCGGGACACAAAAACATTCAGTACTTC,TRBV5-1,.,.,TRBJ2-4
CASSIVGTGRGTEAFF,TGTGCCAGTAGTATAGTCGGGACAGGGAGGGGGACTGAAGCTTTCTTT,TRBV19,TRBD1,.,TRBJ1-1
CASSQGSGGGREAFF,TGTGCCAGCAGCCAAGGGTCAGGGGGTGGTAGGGAAGCTTTCTTT,TRBV3-1/TRBV3-2,TRBD1,.,TRBJ1-1
CASTWTSGTGELFF,TGTGCCAGTACCTGGACTAGCGGAACCGGGGAGCTGTTTTTT,TRBV9,TRBD2,.,TRBJ2-2
CATRPGQGRIQPQHF,TGTGCCACGAGGCCGGGACAGGGTAGGATTCAGCCCCAGCATTTT,TRBV28,TRBD1,.,TRBJ1-5
CASTGQPQHF,TGTGCCAGCACAGGTCAGCCCCAGCATTTT,TRBV25-1,.,.,TRBJ1-5
CASSFKAGVFNEQFF,TGTGCCAGCAGTTTCAAAGCGGGGGTTTTTAATGAGCAGTTCTTC,TRBV27,TRBD2,.,TRBJ2-1
CASRRLGIRNSPLHF,TGTGCCAGCAGAAGATTGGGTATCAGGAATTCACCCCTCCACTTT,TRBV27,.,.,TRBJ1-6
CASSPASGDGYTF,TGTGCCAGCTCACCAGCCTCAGGGGACGGCTACACCTTC,TRBV18,.,.,TRBJ1-2
CASSRREDYGYTF,TGTGCCAGCAGCCGTCGAGAGGACTATGGCTACACCTTC,TRBV12-3/TRBV12-4,.,.,TRBJ1-2
CASSLDRVYGYTF,TGTGCCAGCAGCTTAGATCGGGTGTATGGCTACACCTTC,TRBV11-2,.,.,TRBJ1-2
CASSLYSSGQGTNEKLFF,TGTGCCAGCAGCCTGTACAGTTCCGGACAGGGAACTAATGAAAAACTGTTTTTT,TRBV3-1/TRBV3-2,TRBD1,once,TRBJ1-4
CASSPGLKNIQYF,TGTGCCAGCAGCCCGGGACTTAAAAACATTCAGTACTTC,TRBV13,.,.,TRBJ2-4
CASSLMDRGPDQPQHF,TGTGCCAGCAGCTTAATGGACAGGGGGCCCGATCAGCCCCAGCATTTT,TRBV5-6,TRBD1,few,TRBJ1-5
CASSFGLQRIQYF,TGTGCCAGCAGTTTTGGTCTGCAGCGCATTCAGTACTTC,TRBV12-3/TRBV12-4,.,.,TRBJ2-4
CASSPVVGQGARGYTF,TGCGCCAGCAGCCCGGTTGTTGGACAGGGGGCTCGTGGCTACACCTTC,TRBV5-1,TRBD1,.,TRBJ1-2
CASSPAGWEGYTF,TGTGCCAGCAGTCCCGCCGGGTGGGAGGGCTACACCTTC,TRBV12-3/TRBV12-4,.,.,TRBJ1-2
CATRLAGPTDTQYF,TGTGCCACCCGATTAGCGGGTCCCACAGATACGCAGTATTTT,TRBV27,TRBD2,.,TRBJ2-3
CASNRQGIHEQFF,TGCGCCAGCAACAGACAGGGGATCCATGAGCAGTTCTTC,TRBV10-2,TRBD1,.,TRBJ2-1
CSVQTGGDTEAFF,TGCAGCGTCCAGACAGGGGGCGACACTGAAGCTTTCTTT,TRBV29-1,TRBD1,.,TRBJ1-1
CASSVQVNTEAFF,TGTGCCAGCAGCGTACAAGTGAACACTGAAGCTTTCTTT,TRBV7-2,.,.,TRBJ1-1
CASSPYYSSTDTQYF,TGTGCCAGCAGCCCCTACTACTCTAGCACAGATACGCAGTATTTT,TRBV7-6,.,.,TRBJ2-3
CASSLALAAEAFF,TGTGCCAGCAGCTTAGCTCTGGCGGCTGAAGCTTTCTTT,TRBV7-9,.,.,TRBJ1-1
CAWSLAGGVPDTQYF,TGTGCCTGGAGTCTTGCGGGTGGGGTCCCAGATACGCAGTATTTT,TRBV30,.,.,TRBJ2-3
CASVEAETFKETQYF,TGTGCCAGCGTCGAAGCTGAGACATTTAAAGAGACCCAGTACTTC,TRBV2,.,.,TRBJ2-5
CASSPSGRRETQYF,TGTGCCAGCAGTCCGAGCGGGAGGCGAGAGACCCAGTACTTC,TRBV11-2,TRBD2,.,TRBJ2-5
CASSFKGDSGYGYTF,TGTGCCAGCAGCTTTAAAGGGGATAGTGGCTATGGCTACACCTTC,TRBV7-9,.,.,TRBJ1-2
CASSSGEFGTEAFF,TGTGCCAGCAGCTCGGGGGAGTTCGGCACTGAAGCTTTCTTT,TRBV11-3,.,.,TRBJ1-1
CATSRLGAATEAFF,TGTGCCACCAGCAGACTGGGGGCCGCTACTGAAGCTTTCTTT,TRBV15,.,many,TRBJ1-1
CSVVHLAGAQGAGELFF,TGCAGCGTTGTTCACCTAGCGGGGGCCCAGGGGGCCGGGGAGCTGTTTTTT,TRBV29-1,TRBD2,.,TRBJ2-2
CASSPLTGGETQYF,TGTGCCAGCAGCCCCCTGACAGGGGGGGAGACCCAGTACTTC,TRBV2,TRBD1,.,TRBJ2-5
CATSREGTSGGTGELFF,TGTGCCACCAGCAGAGAAGGGACTAGCGGGGGTACGGGGGAGCTGTTTTTT,TRBV15,TRBD2,many,TRBJ2-2